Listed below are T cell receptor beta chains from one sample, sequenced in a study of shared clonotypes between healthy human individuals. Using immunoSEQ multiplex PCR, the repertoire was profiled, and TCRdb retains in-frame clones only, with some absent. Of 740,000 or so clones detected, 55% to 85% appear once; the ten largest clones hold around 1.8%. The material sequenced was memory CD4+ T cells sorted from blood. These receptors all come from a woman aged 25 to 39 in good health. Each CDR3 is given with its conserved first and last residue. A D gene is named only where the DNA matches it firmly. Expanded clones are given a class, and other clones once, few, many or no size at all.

TGTGCCAGCAGTTACGGTCCGGGGGCGCCTGGCTACACCTTC,CASSYGPGAPGYTF,-,TRBV6-5,-,TRBJ1-2
TGTGCCAGCAGCTCGTCAAGCCGCGATAAGCAGTACTTC,CASSSSSRDKQYF,-,TRBV7-3,-,TRBJ2-7
TGTGCCAGCAGTCCACAGGGGACCTACGAGCAGTACTTC,CASSPQGTYEQYF,-,TRBV2,TRBD1,TRBJ2-7
TGTGCCAGCACCCCCGGGGACAGGGATGTCAATGAGCAGTTCTTC,CASTPGDRDVNEQFF,-,TRBV28,TRBD1,TRBJ2-1
TGTGCCAGCAGCGTACAGGGGACTGAAGCTTTCTTT,CASSVQGTEAFF,-,TRBV7-2,TRBD1,TRBJ1-1
TGTGCCAGCAGTCCGGGACAGGGGATTACTGAAGCTTTCTTT,CASSPGQGITEAFF,few,TRBV6-1,TRBD1,TRBJ1-1
TGTGCCAGCAGCTTAGGCCCGAATCGCGTAGGGGCCAATGAGCAGTTCTTC,CASSLGPNRVGANEQFF,-,TRBV13,-,TRBJ2-1
TGTGCCAGCAGCTCTACTGGAAACACCATATATTTT,CASSSTGNTIYF,-,TRBV11-2,-,TRBJ1-3
TGCGCCAGCGGACCAGCGGGAGGACCCTACAATGAGCAGTTCTTC,CASGPAGGPYNEQFF,-,TRBV5-1,TRBD2,TRBJ2-1
TGTGCCAGCAGGGAAGAGACTAGTTTCAACACAGATACGCAGTATTTT,CASREETSFNTDTQYF,-,TRBV27,-,TRBJ2-3
TGCGCCAGCATACTAGGACTAGATGACGGGGAGCTGTTTTTT,CASILGLDDGELFF,-,TRBV5-1,TRBD2,TRBJ2-2